This T cell receptor (beta chain) is drawn from a study of cytomegalovirus exposure and HLA in healthy donors. In the PCR, 60 Vbeta and 13 Jbeta primers were used. Original methodology: About 11 million of 75 million to 85 million unique TCR beta chains were shared, per a later count. Assay used: immunoSEQ multiplex PCR; TCRdb lists only in-frame clones, some missing. D and trimming were read from the DNA, whereas the V and J calls and clone size are those reported in that table. The data contain some 170,000 clones, 70% of them singletons. With 5 bases clipped from V and 1 base from J, the junction kept 5 bases outside the gene matches. Per the germline V gene, CDR1 is SGHVS and CDR2 is FQNEAQ. The CDR3 extends over 14 amino acids.

The chain uses TRBV7-8 and TRBJ2-7; 7 bases agree with TRBD1. The specimen was PBMCs. This receptor was taken from a man aged 18 to 29 in good health and CMV-seropositive. The CDR3 region is CASSPGDRSYEQYV. The DNA of the CDR3 is TGTGCCAGCAGCCCAGGGGACAGATCCTACGAGCAGTACGTC.